This is a list of T cell receptor beta chains from one sample in a study of CD8 T cells in Susac syndrome. TCRdb recomputed calls from the immunoSEQ multiplex PCR reads with MiXCR, one row per CDR3 protein. The sample lists some 150,000 distinct CDR3 sequences; roughly 95% were seen once. Source material: CD8+ T cells from PBMCs. The receptors come from a human donor with multiple sclerosis. Each CDR3 is given with its conserved first and last residue. A D gene is named only where the DNA matches it firmly. Part of the rows lack a size; the others show once, few, many or a class for expanded clones.

CDR3aa	d_gene	v_gene	abundance	j_gene
CAWSGEDRPSYEQYF	.	TRBV30	once	TRBJ2-7
CSARFPWGGGNFTYEQYF	TRBD2	TRBV20-1	.	TRBJ2-7
CASSAAGNPQGLHF	.	TRBV2	.	TRBJ1-6
CASSPSGGNEKLFF	TRBD1	TRBV5-4	.	TRBJ1-4
CSARDLSGDETQYF	.	TRBV20-1	.	TRBJ2-5
CSARGIVYNEQFF	.	TRBV20-1	.	TRBJ2-1
CSVEGQRGRSYNEQFF	TRBD2	TRBV29-1	once	TRBJ2-1
CASSPTMRAEQFF	.	TRBV13	.	TRBJ2-1
CASSPFASGGPYNEQFF	TRBD2	TRBV4-1	.	TRBJ2-1
CASSVVRSSYNEQFF	.	TRBV9	.	TRBJ2-1
CASSHAETQYF	.	TRBV3-1	.	TRBJ2-5
CASSMHSTYGYTF	.	TRBV19	once	TRBJ1-2
CAWSYGSRKIDEQFF	.	TRBV30	once	TRBJ2-1
CSARGGQDNEKLFF	.	TRBV20-1	.	TRBJ1-4
CSARDPRRNPGYTF	.	TRBV20-1	.	TRBJ1-2
CAISENPEQFF	.	TRBV10-3	once	TRBJ2-1
CASGKGIYNEQFF	.	TRBV12-3/TRBV12-4	once	TRBJ2-1